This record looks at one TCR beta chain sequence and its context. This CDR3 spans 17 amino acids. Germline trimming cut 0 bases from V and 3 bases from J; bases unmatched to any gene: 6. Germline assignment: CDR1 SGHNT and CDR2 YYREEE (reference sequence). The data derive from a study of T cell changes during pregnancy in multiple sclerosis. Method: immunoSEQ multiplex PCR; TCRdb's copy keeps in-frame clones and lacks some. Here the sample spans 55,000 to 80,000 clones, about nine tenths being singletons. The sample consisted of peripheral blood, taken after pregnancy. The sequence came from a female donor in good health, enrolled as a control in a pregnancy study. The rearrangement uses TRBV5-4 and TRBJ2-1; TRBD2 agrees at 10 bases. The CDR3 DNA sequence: TGTGCCAGCAGCTTGGCTCCTAGCGGGAGCAGCTACAATGAGCAGTTCTTC. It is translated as CASSLAPSGSSYNEQFF.